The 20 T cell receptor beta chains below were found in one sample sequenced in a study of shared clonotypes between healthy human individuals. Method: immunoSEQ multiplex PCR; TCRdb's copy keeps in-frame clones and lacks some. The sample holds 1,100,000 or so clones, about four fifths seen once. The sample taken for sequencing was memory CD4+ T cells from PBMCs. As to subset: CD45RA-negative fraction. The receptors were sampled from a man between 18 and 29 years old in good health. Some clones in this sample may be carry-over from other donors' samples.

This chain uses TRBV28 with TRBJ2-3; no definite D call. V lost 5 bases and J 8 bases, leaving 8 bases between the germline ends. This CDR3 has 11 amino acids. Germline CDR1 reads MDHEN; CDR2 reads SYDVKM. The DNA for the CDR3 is TGTGCCAGCAGTCCGAGCTTTACGCAGTATTTT. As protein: CASSPSFTQYF.

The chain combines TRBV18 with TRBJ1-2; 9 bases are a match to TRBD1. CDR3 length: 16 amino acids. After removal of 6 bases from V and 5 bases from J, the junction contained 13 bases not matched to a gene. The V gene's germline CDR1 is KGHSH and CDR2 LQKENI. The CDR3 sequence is CASSQSSGGQGYGYTF. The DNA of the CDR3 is TGTGCCAGCTCCCAATCGAGTGGAGGACAGGGGTATGGCTACACCTTC.

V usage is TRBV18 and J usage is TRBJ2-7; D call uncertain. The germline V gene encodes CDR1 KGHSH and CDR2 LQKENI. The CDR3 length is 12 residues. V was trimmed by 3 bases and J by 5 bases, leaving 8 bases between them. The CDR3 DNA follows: TGTGCCAGCTCACCGGCGGCAGACGAGCAGTACTTC. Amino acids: CASSPAADEQYF. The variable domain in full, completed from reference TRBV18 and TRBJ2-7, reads NAGVMQNPRHLVRRRGQEARLRCSPMKGHSHVYWYRQLPEEGLKFMVYLQKENIIDESGMPKERFSAEFPKEGPSILRIQQVVRGDSAAYFCASSPAADEQYFGPGTRLTVT.

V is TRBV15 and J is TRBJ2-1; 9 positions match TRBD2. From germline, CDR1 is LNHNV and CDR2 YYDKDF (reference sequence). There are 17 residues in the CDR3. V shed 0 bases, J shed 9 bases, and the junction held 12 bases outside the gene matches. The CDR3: CATSRDLQGGRAGEQFF. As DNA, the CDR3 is TGTGCCACCAGCAGAGACCTTCAGGGCGGGAGGGCCGGTGAGCAGTTCTTC.

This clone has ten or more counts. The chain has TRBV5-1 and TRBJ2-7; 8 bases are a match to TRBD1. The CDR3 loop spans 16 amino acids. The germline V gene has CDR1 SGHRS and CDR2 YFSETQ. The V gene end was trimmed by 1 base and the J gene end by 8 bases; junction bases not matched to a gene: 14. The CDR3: CASSLTGRGLFDKQYF. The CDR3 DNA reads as TGCGCCAGCAGCTTGACGGGCAGGGGGCTATTTGACAAGCAGTACTTC.

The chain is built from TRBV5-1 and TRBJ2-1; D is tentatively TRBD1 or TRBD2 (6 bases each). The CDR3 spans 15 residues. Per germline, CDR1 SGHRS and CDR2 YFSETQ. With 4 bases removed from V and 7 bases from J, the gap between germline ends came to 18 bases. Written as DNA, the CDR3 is TGCGCCAGCAGCCTAGGGGGGAGCATCGGTAATGAGCAGTTCTTC. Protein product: CASSLGGSIGNEQFF.

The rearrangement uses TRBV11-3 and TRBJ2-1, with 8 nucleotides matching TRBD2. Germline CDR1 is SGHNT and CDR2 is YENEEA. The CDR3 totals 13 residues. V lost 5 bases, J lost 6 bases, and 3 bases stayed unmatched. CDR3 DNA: TGTGCCAGCAGCATGGCGGGAGGCAATGAGCAGTTCTTC. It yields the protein CASSMAGGNEQFF. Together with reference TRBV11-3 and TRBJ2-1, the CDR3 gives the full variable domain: EAGVVQSPRYKIIEKKQPVAFWCNPISGHNTLYWYLQNLGQGPELLIRYENEEAVDDSQLPKDRFSAERLKGVDSTLKIQPAELGDSAVYLCASSMAGGNEQFFGPGTRLTVL.

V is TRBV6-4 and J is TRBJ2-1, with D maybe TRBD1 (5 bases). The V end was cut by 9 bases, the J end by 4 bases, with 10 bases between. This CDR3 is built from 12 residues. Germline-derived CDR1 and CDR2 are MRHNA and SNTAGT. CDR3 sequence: CARLRDYNEQFF. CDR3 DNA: TGTGCCAGGCTCAGGGATTACAATGAGCAGTTCTTC.

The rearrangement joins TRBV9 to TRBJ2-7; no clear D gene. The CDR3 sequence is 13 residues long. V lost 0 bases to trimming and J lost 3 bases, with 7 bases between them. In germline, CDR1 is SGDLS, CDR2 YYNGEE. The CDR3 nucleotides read TGTGCCAGCAGCGTAGGACCGGACTACGAGCAGTACTTC. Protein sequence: CASSVGPDYEQYF.

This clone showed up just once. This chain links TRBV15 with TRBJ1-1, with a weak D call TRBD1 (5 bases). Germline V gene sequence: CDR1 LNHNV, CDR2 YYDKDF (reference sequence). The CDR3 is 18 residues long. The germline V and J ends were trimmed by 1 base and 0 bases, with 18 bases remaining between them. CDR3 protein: CATSRGRGRTGLNTEAFF. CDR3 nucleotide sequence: TGTGCCACCAGCAGAGGACGGGGACGAACAGGCCTGAACACTGAAGCTTTCTTT.

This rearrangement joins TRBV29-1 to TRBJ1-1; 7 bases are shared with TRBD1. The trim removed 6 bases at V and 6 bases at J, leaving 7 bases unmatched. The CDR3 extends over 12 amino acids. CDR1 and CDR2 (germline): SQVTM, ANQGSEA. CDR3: CSVNRGISEAFF. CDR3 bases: TGCAGCGTGAACAGGGGCATCTCTGAAGCTTTCTTT.

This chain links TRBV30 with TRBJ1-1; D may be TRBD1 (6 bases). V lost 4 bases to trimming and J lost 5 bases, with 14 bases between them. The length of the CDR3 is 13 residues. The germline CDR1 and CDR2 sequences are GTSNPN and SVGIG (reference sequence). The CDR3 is CAWIGGFVTEAFF. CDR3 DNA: TGTGCCTGGATAGGGGGGTTCGTAACTGAAGCTTTCTTT.

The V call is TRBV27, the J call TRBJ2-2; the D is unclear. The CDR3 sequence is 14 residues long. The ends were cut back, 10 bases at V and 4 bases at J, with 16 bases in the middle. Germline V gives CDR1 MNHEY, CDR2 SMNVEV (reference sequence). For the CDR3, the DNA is TGTGCCACCCCCCCCCTAGACGTCACCGGGGAGCTGTTTTTT. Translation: CATPPLDVTGELFF.

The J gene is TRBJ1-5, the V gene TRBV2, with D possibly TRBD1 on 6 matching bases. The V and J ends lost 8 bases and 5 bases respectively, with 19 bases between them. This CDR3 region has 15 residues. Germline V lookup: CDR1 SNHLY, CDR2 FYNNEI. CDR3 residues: CASQIHARGDQPQHF. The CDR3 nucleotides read TGTGCCAGCCAAATCCATGCCAGGGGTGATCAGCCCCAGCATTTT.

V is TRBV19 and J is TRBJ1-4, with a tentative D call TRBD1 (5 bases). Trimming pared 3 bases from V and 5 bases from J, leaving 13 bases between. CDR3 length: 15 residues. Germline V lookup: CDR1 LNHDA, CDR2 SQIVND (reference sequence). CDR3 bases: TGTGCCAGTAGTATGGGGCCTAACACAAATGAAAAACTGTTTTTT. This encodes CASSMGPNTNEKLFF. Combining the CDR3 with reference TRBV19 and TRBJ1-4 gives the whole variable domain DGGITQSPKYLFRKEGQNVTLSCEQNLNHDAMYWYRQDPGQGLRLIYYSQIVNDFQKGDIAEGYSVSREKKESFPLTVTSAQKNPTAFYLCASSMGPNTNEKLFFGSGTQLSVL.

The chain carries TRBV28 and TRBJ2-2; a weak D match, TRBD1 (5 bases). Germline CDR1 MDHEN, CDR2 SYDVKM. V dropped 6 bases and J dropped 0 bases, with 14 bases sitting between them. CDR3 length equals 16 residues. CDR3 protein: CASSPHQGANTGELFF. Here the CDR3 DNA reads TGTGCCAGCAGCCCACACCAAGGGGCGAACACCGGGGAGCTGTTTTTT.

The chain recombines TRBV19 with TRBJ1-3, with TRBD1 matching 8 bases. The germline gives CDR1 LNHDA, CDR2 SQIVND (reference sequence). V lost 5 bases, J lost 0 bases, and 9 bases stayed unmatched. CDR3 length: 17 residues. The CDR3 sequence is CASSLTSGGASGNTIYF. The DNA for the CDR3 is TGTGCCAGTAGTCTTACATCAGGGGGCGCCTCTGGAAACACCATATATTTT.

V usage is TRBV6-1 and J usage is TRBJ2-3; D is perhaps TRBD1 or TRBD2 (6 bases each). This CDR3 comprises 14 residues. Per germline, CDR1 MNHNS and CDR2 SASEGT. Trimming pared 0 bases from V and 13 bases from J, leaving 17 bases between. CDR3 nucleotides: TGTGCCAGCAGTGAAGCTCGCGGGACAAAATCGGAGTATTTT. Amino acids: CASSEARGTKSEYF.

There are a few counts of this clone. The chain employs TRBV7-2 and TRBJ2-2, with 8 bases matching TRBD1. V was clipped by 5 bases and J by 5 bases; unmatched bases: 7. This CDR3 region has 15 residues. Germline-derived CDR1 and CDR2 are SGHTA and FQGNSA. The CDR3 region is CASSGPRTGTGELFF. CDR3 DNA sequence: TGTGCCAGCAGCGGACCCCGGACAGGGACCGGGGAGCTGTTTTTT.

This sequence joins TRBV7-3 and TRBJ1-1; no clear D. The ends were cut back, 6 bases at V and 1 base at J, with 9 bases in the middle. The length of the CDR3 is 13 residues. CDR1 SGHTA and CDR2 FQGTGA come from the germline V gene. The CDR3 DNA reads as TGTGCCAGCAGTTACAGAGCGAACACTGAAGCTTTCTTT. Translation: CASSYRANTEAFF.